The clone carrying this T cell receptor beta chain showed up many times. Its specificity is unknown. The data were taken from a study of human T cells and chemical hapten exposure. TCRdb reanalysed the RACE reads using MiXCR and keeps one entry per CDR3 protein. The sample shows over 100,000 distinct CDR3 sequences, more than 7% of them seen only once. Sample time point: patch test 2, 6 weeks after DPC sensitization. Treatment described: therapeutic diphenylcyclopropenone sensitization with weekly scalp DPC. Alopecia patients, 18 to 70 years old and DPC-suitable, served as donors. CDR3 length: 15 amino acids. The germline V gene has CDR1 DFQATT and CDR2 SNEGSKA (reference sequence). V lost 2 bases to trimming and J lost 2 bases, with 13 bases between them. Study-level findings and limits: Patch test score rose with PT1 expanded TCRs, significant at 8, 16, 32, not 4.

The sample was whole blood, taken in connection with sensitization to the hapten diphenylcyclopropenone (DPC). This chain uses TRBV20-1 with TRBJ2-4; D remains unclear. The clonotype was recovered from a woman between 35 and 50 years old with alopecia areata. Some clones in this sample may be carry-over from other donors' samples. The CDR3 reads CSARPSRPPKNIQYF. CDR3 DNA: TGCAGTGCTAGACCCTCCCGTCCCCCCAAAAACATTCAGTACTTC.